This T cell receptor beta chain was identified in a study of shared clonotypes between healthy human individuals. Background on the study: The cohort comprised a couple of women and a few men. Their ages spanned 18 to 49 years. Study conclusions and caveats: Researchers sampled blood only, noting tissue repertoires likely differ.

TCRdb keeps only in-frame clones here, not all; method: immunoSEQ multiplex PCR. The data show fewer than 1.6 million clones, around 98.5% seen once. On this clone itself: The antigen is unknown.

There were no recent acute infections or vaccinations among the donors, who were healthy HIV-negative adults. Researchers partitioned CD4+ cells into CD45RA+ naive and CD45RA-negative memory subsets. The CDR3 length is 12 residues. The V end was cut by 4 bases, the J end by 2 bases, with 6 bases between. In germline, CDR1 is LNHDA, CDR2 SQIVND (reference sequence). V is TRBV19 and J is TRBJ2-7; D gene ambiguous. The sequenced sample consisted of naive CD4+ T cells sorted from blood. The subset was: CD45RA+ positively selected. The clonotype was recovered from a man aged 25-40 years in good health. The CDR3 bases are TGTGCCAGTAGTAGCAGCGCCTACGAGCAGTACTTC. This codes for CASSSSAYEQYF.